This TCR beta chain came from a study of blood T cells in healthy people across ages. The germline V gene encodes CDR1 ENHRY and CDR2 SYGVKD. The CDR3 length is 16 residues. Germline trimming cut 6 bases from V and 2 bases from J; bases unmatched to any gene: 7. Combining a sample-barcoded 5' primer with a J-beta primer mix, a second PCR ran for roughly 7 to 12 cycles. Each cDNA molecule was tagged by a template-switch adaptor with 12 random nucleotides. Every sample gave at least 2.5 million paired-end reads containing CDR3. MiXCR, applied by TCRdb to the 5' RACE reads, yields one record per CDR3 protein. This table holds 650,000 to 700,000 distinct CDR3 sequences, around 52% found once. Study conclusions and caveats: As naive T cell percentage varied, TCR beta diversity correlated strongly with it. Unknown CMV status may confound age-related changes in expanded clones.

A note on this clonotype: What it recognizes is unknown.

This sequence was found in a woman older than 75 in good health. The specimen sequenced was blood. The V and J genes are TRBV10-3 and TRBJ2-3; 11 nucleotides match TRBD2. Written as DNA, the CDR3 is TGTGCCATCAGCAAAACTAGCGGGGGAAACACAGATACGCAGTATTTT. It encodes CAISKTSGGNTDTQYF.